The clone carrying this T cell receptor (beta chain) appeared a single time. Its antigen is as yet unknown. With 60 Vbeta and 13 Jbeta primers, the PCR was carried out. The repertoire was sequenced with immunoSEQ multiplex PCR; TCRdb's copy has only in-frame clones and lacks some. The sample records roughly 100,000 clones, around 82% being singletons. This sample was included in a study of cytomegalovirus exposure and HLA in healthy donors. Study-wide results and limits: Later analysis identified a missense DCLRE1C variant that was linked to TCR beta V- and J-gene trimming. Earlier findings revealed that most TCR beta V segments proved productive either about 87% or about 30% of the time. Usually a TCR sequence was rare, but some public TCRs were found in many donors. In vitro, three CMV-associated chains proved specific for CMV antigens.

Trimming at V came to 4 bases and at J to 4 bases, leaving 9 bases not matched to a gene. The CDR3 has 16 residues. CDR1 SGHDT and CDR2 YYEEEE come from the germline V gene. The receptor comes from a woman aged 60-75 years in good health and CMV-seronegative. This chain joins TRBV5-6 and TRBJ1-3, with TRBD1 identical over 9 bases. Sequencing was performed on PBMCs. The CDR3 region is CASSTWTGDVGNTIYF. CDR3 sequence (DNA): TGTGCCAGCAGCACTTGGACAGGGGACGTCGGAAACACCATATATTTT. Drawing the rest from reference TRBV5-6 and TRBJ1-3, the complete variable domain is DAGVTQSPTHLIKTRGQQVTLRCSPKSGHDTVSWYQQALGQGPQFIFQYYEEEERQRGNFPDRFSGHQFPNYSSELNVNALLLGDSALYLCASSTWTGDVGNTIYFGEGSWLTVV.